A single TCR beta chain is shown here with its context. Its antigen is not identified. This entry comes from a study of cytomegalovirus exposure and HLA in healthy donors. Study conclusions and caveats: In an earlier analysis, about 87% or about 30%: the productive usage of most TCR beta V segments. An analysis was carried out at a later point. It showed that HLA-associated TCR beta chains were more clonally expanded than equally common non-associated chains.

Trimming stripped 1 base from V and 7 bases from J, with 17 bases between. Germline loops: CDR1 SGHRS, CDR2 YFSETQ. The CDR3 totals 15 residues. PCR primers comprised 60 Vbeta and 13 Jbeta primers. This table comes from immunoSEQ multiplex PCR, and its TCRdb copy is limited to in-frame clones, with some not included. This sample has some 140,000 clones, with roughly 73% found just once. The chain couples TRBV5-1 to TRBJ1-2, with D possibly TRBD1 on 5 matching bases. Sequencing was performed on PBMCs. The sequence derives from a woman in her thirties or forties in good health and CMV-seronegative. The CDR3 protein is CASSLMTGESGGYTF. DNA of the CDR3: TGCGCCAGCAGCTTGATGACGGGGGAGTCGGGTGGCTACACCTTC.